Listed below are T cell receptor beta chains from one sample, sequenced in a study of resident and recirculating memory T cells in vitiligo. Assay: immunoSEQ multiplex PCR; the TCRdb copy retains only in-frame clones and omits some. Among 40,000 to 50,000 clones listed, about nine tenths were seen once. What was sequenced was blood. The receptors derive from a male donor with vitiligo. The CDR3 runs from the conserved cysteine through the conserved F or W. Each record gives: clone size, D gene, V gene, J gene, CDR3 length, CDR3 DNA, CDR3 protein. D genes are given only for firm matches. A clone size is listed for some rows: how often the clone was seen (once, few, many), or a class if it is expanded.

few	NA	TRBV7-8	TRBJ1-3	16	TGTGCCAGCAGCTTAGCTCACCCGAGCTCTGGAAACACCATATATTTT	CASSLAHPSSGNTIYF
NA	TRBD1	TRBV2	TRBJ1-2	16	TGTGCCAGCAGTATCCTCGGGACAGGGCCCAACTATGGCTACACCTTC	CASSILGTGPNYGYTF
NA	NA	TRBV5-4	TRBJ1-1	11	TGTGCCAGCGGGCCGGGGACTGAAGCTTTCTTT	CASGPGTEAFF
NA	TRBD2	TRBV9	TRBJ2-1	15	TGTGCCAGCAGCGGGGGACTAGCGGCCTACAATGAGCAGTTCTTC	CASSGGLAAYNEQFF
NA	NA	TRBV2	TRBJ1-2	10	TGTGCCAGCAGGTCTTATGGCTACACCTTC	CASRSYGYTF
NA	TRBD1	TRBV11-2	TRBJ1-2	12	TGTGCCAGCAGCCCAGGGGGAGGTGGCTACACCTTC	CASSPGGGGYTF
NA	NA	TRBV11-2	TRBJ2-5	13	TGTGCCAGCAGCTTCGTAAACCAAGAGACCCAGTACTTC	CASSFVNQETQYF
NA	TRBD1	TRBV7-2	TRBJ2-7	16	TGTGCCAGCAGCCCGGTAGATTACCCACCGGGACAGGGATTCCGCTTC	CASSPVDYPPGQGFRF
NA	TRBD1	TRBV6-1	TRBJ2-7	14	TGTGCCAGCAGTGAAGGGGACAGCTCCTACGAGCAGTACTTC	CASSEGDSSYEQYF
NA	TRBD1	TRBV7-3	TRBJ2-1	14	TGTGCCAGCAGCTTTAGGGACAGTGCTGCTGAGCAGTTCTTC	CASSFRDSAAEQFF
NA	NA	TRBV4-3	TRBJ2-7	15	TGCGCCAGCTCAGCAGGGCAGGGGGGTTTCTACGAGCAGTACTTC	CASSAGQGGFYEQYF
NA	TRBD1	TRBV19	TRBJ1-5	16	TGTGCCAGTATTTCCGGGACAGGGGGAACCAATCAGCCCCAGCATTTT	CASISGTGGTNQPQHF
once	NA	TRBV30	TRBJ1-6	13	TGTGCCTGGAGGCAGTCCTATAATTCACCCCTCCACTTT	CAWRQSYNSPLHF
NA	NA	TRBV7-6	TRBJ1-2	13	TGTGCCAGCAGCTCGGGGGTCGACTATGGCTACACCTTC	CASSSGVDYGYTF
NA	TRBD1	TRBV5-4	TRBJ2-2	15	TGTGCCAGCAGCTTGCCAGGGGGATTGGCCGGGGAGCTGTTTTTT	CASSLPGGLAGELFF
NA	TRBD1	TRBV18	TRBJ2-3	16	TGTGCCAGCTCACGGAGGGGGACAGGGGTCACAGATACGCAGTATTTT	CASSRRGTGVTDTQYF
NA	NA	TRBV9	TRBJ1-5	14	TGTGCCAGCAGCCCCCGCCCCGAGGTGGAGCCCCAGCATTTT	CASSPRPEVEPQHF
NA	NA	TRBV19	TRBJ1-1	12	TGTGCCAGTAGTATCGGGGTCAGTGAAGCTTTCTTT	CASSIGVSEAFF
once	TRBD1	TRBV5-1	TRBJ2-7	13	TGCGCCAGCAGCCTTGGGACAGACTACGAGCAGTACTTC	CASSLGTDYEQYF
NA	TRBD1	TRBV18	TRBJ1-2	16	TGTGCCAGCTCACCAAACGAAGGGGGCGTTTACTATGGCTACACCTTC	CASSPNEGGVYYGYTF
NA	NA	TRBV5-4	TRBJ1-5	14	TGTGCCAGCAGCTTGGCAGGGGTCAATCAGCCCCAGCATTTT	CASSLAGVNQPQHF
NA	TRBD2	TRBV18	TRBJ2-1	18	TGTGCCAGCTCACCCTTAGCGGGGGGGTCCCCCTCCTACAATGAGCAGTTCTTC	CASSPLAGGSPSYNEQFF
NA	NA	TRBV13	TRBJ2-7	14	TGTGCCAGCAGCCCTAATTATAACTCCTACGAGCAGTACTTC	CASSPNYNSYEQYF
NA	NA	TRBV19	TRBJ2-3	14	TGTGCCAGTAGTCTCGGAACCTGGGCGGATACGCAGTATTTT	CASSLGTWADTQYF
few	TRBD1	TRBV2	TRBJ1-4	13	TGTGCCAGCACCCCGGACAGGGGGGGAAAACTGTTTTTT	CASTPDRGGKLFF
NA	TRBD1	TRBV13	TRBJ2-6	18	TGTGCCAGCAGCTTATTCCCACAGGGGCGTCCTGGGGCCAACGTCCTGACTTTC	CASSLFPQGRPGANVLTF
NA	NA	TRBV29-1	TRBJ2-7	11	TGCAGCGCGGTTACAGCCTACGAGCAGTACTTC	CSAVTAYEQYF
once	NA	TRBV13	TRBJ2-7	14	TGTGCCAGCAGCTTAGAAGGACAACCCTACGAGCAGTACTTC	CASSLEGQPYEQYF
NA	NA	TRBV9	TRBJ2-5	13	TGTGCCAGCAGCGGAGGATTACAAGAGACCCAGTACTTC	CASSGGLQETQYF
NA	NA	TRBV4-3	TRBJ1-1	15	TGCGCCAGCAGCCAAGGCCCAGGGTATAGCACTGAAGCTTTCTTT	CASSQGPGYSTEAFF
NA	NA	TRBV4-3	TRBJ2-3	14	TGCGCCAGCAGCCAAGAGCTTACTACCGATACGCAGTATTTT	CASSQELTTDTQYF
once	TRBD1	TRBV9	TRBJ2-7	15	TGTGCCAGCAGCAGCGGACAGGCCAGAACCTACGAGCAGTACTTC	CASSSGQARTYEQYF
NA	NA	TRBV20-1	TRBJ2-1	11	TGCAGTGCTAGGGGGGGAAGTTTAGTGTTCTTC	CSARGGSLVFF
NA	TRBD2	TRBV5-4	TRBJ2-3	16	TGTGCCAGCAGCCAAGAGGACGGGGGGGGAGCAGATACGCAGTATTTT	CASSQEDGGGADTQYF
NA	TRBD2	TRBV5-1	TRBJ2-2	19	TGCGCCAGCAGCCCGGGACTAGCGGGGAGACCCGCGAACACCGGGGAGCTGTTTTTT	CASSPGLAGRPANTGELFF
NA	NA	TRBV4-1	TRBJ1-1	14	TGCGCCAGCAGCCAACTATCCCTTGGCACTGAAGCTTTCTTT	CASSQLSLGTEAFF
NA	NA	TRBV11-2	TRBJ2-5	13	TGTGCCAGCAGCTTCAGTACCAAAGAGACCCAGTACTTC	CASSFSTKETQYF
NA	TRBD1	TRBV5-1	TRBJ1-3	14	TGCGCCAGCAGCAAGGGGACAGGGTTTGACACCATATATTTT	CASSKGTGFDTIYF
NA	NA	TRBV11-2	TRBJ1-5	13	TGTGCCAGCAGCTTAACCAGAAATCAGCCCCAGCATTTT	CASSLTRNQPQHF
NA	TRBD1	TRBV6-5	TRBJ1-1	13	TGTGCCAGCATTCCACAGGGGGGTGCTGAAGCTTTCTTT	CASIPQGGAEAFF
NA	NA	TRBV18	TRBJ1-2	14	TGTGCCAGCTCAGTAGACCAGACAACCTATGGCTACACCTTC	CASSVDQTTYGYTF
NA	NA	TRBV7-3	TRBJ2-1	14	TGTGCCAGCAGCCCGGGACTCCAAACCGACATACAGTTCTTC	CASSPGLQTDIQFF
NA	NA	TRBV5-1	TRBJ2-1	14	TGCGCCAGCTGCCTGGAAGCAGGGGACAATGAGCAGTTCTTC	CASCLEAGDNEQFF
NA	TRBD2	TRBV5-6	TRBJ2-1	16	TGTGCCAGCAGCTCTAGCGGGGGGGCGATTTACAATGAGCAGTTCTTC	CASSSSGGAIYNEQFF
NA	TRBD1	TRBV2	TRBJ1-4	18	TGTGCCAGCAGTGAAACGAGCATCCAGGGACAGGGGCGTGAAAAACTGTTTTTT	CASSETSIQGQGREKLFF
NA	NA	TRBV27	TRBJ2-1	13	TGTGCCAGCAGTTTGTTAGGGACACCCAGGCAGTTCTTC	CASSLLGTPRQFF
NA	NA	TRBV6-1	TRBJ2-7	14	TGTGCCAGCAGTGAGATAGACGGGACCTACGAGCAGTACTTC	CASSEIDGTYEQYF
NA	TRBD1	TRBV18	TRBJ2-5	15	TGTGCCAGCTCACCATTGGGACAGGGTGGAGAGACCCAGTACTTC	CASSPLGQGGETQYF
NA	TRBD1	TRBV10-3	TRBJ1-2	11	TGTGCCATCGGGACAGGCATCGGCTACACCTTC	CAIGTGIGYTF
NA	TRBD1	TRBV6-1	TRBJ1-4	14	TGTGCCAGTCTAAGTTGGACAGGGAATGAAAAACTGTTTTTT	CASLSWTGNEKLFF
NA	NA	TRBV7-3	TRBJ1-2	13	TGTGCCAGCAGCCTAAGTCAGGGCAATGGCTACACCTTC	CASSLSQGNGYTF
NA	TRBD1	TRBV9	TRBJ1-4	17	TGTGCCAGCAGCGTATTAGCGGGACGGACAGGGGTCGAAAAACTGTTTTTT	CASSVLAGRTGVEKLFF
NA	TRBD1	TRBV19	TRBJ2-7	16	TGTGCCAGTAGTATAAGGGGGACAGGGAGCTCCTACGAGCAGTACTTC	CASSIRGTGSSYEQYF